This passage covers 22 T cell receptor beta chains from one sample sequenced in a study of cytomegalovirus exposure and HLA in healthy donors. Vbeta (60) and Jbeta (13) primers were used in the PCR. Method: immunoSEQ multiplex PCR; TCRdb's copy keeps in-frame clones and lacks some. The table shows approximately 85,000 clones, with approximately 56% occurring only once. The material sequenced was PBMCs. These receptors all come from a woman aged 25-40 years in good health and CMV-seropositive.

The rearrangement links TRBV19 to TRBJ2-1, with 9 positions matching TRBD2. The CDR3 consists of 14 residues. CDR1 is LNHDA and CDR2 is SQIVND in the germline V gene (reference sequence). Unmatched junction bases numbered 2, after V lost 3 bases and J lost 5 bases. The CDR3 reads CASSMGLANNEQFF. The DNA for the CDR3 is TGTGCCAGTAGTATGGGACTAGCCAACAATGAGCAGTTCTTC.

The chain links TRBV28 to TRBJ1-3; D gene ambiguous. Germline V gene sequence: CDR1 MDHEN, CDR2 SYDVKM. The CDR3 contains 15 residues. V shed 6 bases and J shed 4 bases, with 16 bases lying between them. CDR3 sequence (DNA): TGTGCCAGCAGCCCGGGTGGCCCGACGGGAAACACCATATATTTT. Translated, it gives CASSPGGPTGNTIYF. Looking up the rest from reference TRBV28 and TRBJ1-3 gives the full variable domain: DVKVTQSSRYLVKRTGEKVFLECVQDMDHENMFWYRQDPGLGLRLIYFSYDVKMKEKGDIPEGYSVSREKKERFSLILESASTNQTSMYLCASSPGGPTGNTIYFGEGSWLTVV.

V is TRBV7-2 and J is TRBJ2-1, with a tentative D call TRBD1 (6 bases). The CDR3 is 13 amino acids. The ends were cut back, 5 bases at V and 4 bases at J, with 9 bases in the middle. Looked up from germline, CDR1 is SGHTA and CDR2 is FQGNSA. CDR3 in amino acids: CASSGQRYNEQFF. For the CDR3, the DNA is TGTGCCAGCAGCGGACAGAGGTACAATGAGCAGTTCTTC.

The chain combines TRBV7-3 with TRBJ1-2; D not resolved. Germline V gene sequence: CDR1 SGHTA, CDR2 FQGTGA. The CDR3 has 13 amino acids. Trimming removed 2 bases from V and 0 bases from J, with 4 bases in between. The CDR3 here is CASSLRANYGYTF. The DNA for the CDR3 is TGTGCCAGCAGCTTACGGGCTAACTATGGCTACACCTTC.

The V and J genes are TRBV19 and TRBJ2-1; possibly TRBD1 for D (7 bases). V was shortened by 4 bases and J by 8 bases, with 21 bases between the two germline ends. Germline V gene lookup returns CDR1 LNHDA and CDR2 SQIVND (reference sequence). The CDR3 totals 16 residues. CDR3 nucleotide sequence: TGTGCCAGTAGTACTATCCAGGCAGGGGGGTACGATGAGCAGTTCTTC. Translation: CASSTIQAGGYDEQFF.

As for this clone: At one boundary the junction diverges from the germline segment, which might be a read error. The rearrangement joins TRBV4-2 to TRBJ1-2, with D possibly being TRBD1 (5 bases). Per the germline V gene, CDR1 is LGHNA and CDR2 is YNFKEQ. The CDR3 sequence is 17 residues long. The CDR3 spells CASSQGLEGPQDYGYPF. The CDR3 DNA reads TGTGCCAGCAGCCAAGGGTTGGAGGGGCCCCAGGACTATGGCTACCCCTTC.

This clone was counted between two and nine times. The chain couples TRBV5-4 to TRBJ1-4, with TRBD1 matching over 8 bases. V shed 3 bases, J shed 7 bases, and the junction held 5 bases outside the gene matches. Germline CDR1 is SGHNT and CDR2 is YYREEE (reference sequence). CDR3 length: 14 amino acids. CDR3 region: CASSSGQGGEKLFF. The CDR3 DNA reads TGTGCCAGCAGCTCCGGACAGGGTGGTGAAAAACTGTTTTTT.

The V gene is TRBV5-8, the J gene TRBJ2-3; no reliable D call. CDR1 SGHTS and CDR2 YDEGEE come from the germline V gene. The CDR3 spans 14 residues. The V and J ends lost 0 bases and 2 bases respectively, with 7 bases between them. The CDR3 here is CASSLVTVTDTQYF. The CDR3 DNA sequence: TGTGCCAGCAGCTTGGTGACTGTCACAGATACGCAGTATTTT.

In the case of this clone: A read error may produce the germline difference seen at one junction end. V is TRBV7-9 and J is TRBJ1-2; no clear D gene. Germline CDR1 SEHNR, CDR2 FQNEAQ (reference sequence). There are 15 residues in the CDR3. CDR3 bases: TGTGCCAGCAGCGTAGGCATATCTACTAACCATGGCTACACCTTC. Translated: CASSVGISTNHGYTF.

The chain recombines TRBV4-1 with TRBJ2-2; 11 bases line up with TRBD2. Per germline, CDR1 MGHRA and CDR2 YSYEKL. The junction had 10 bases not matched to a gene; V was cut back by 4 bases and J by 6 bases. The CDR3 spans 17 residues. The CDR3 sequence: CASSPSATSGDAGELFF. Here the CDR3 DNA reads TGCGCCAGCAGCCCCTCCGCGACTAGCGGGGACGCCGGGGAGCTGTTTTTT.

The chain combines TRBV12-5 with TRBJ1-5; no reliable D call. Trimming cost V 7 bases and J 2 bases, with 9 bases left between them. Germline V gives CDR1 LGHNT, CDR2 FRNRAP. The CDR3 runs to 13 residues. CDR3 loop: CASDDGGNQPQHF. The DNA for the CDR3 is TGTGCTAGTGACGACGGGGGCAATCAGCCCCAGCATTTT.

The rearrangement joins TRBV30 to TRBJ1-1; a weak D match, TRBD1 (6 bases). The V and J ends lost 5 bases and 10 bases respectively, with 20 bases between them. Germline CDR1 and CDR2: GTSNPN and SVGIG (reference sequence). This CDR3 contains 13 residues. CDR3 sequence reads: CAWSQGASGVAFF. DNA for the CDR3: TGTGCCTGGTCCCAAGGGGCCTCAGGGGTAGCTTTCTTT.

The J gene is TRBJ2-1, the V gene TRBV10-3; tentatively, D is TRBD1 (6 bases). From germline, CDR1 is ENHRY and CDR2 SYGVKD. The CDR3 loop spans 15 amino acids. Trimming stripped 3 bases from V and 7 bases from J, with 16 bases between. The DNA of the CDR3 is TGTGCCATCAGTGATGGGCAGGGGAGAGAGAATGAGCAGTTCTTC. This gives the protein CAISDGQGRENEQFF.

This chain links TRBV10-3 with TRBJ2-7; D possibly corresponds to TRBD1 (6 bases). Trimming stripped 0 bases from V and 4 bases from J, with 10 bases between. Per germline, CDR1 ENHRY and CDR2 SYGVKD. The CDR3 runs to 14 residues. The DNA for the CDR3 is TGTGCCATCAGTGAGTCGACAGGTGGGTACGAGCAGTACTTC. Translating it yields CAISESTGGYEQYF.

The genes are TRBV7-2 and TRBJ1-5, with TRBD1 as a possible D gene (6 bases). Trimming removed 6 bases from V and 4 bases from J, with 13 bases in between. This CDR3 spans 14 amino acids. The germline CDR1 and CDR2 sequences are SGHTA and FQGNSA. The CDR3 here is CASRPGQLNQPQHF. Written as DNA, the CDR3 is TGTGCCAGCAGGCCCGGACAGCTTAATCAGCCCCAGCATTTT.

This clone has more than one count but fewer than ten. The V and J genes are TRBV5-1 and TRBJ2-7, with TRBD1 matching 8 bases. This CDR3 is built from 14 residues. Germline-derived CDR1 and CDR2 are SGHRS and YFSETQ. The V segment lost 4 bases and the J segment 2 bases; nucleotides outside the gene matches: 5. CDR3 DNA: TGCGCCAGCAGCACCACAGGGGGGACCTACGAGCAGTACTTC. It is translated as CASSTTGGTYEQYF.

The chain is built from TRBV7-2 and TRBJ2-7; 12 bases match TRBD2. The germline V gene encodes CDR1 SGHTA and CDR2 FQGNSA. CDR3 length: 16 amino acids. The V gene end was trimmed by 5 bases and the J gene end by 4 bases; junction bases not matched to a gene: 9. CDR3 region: CASSAPGLAGGYEQYF. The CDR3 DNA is TGTGCCAGCAGCGCCCCGGGTCTAGCGGGGGGGTACGAGCAGTACTTC.

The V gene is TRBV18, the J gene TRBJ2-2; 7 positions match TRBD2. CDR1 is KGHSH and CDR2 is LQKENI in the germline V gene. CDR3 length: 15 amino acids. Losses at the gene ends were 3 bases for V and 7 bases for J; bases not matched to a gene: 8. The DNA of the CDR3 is TGTGCCAGCTCACCGGGACTATTCGCCAGCGGGGAGCTGTTTTTT. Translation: CASSPGLFASGELFF.

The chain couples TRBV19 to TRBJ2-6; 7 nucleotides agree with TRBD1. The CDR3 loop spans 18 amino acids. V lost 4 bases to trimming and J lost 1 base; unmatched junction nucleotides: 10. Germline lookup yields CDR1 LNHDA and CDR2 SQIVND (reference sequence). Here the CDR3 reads CASSKDRRLPSGANVLTF. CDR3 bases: TGTGCCAGTAGTAAGGACAGGAGGCTCCCTTCTGGGGCCAACGTCCTGACTTTC.

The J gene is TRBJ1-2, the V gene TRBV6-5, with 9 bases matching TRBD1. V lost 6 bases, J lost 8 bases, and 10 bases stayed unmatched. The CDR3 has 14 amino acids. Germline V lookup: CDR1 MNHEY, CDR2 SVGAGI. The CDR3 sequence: CASSPTGGACGYTF. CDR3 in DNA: TGTGCCAGCAGCCCTACAGGGGGCGCGTGCGGCTACACCTTC.

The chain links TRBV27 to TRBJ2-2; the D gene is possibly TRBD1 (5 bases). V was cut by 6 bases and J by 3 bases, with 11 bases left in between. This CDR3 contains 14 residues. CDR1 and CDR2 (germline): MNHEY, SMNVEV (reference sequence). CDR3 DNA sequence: TGTGCCAGCAGGCCAGGGTGGGACACCGGGGAGCTGTTTTTT. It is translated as CASRPGWDTGELFF.

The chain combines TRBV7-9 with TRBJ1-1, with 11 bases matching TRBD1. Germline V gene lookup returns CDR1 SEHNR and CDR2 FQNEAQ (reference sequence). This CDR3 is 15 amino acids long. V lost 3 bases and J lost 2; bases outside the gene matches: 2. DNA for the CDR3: TGTGCCAGCAGCTTCGGGACAGGGGGTAACACTGAAGCTTTCTTT. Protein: CASSFGTGGNTEAFF.